These T cell receptor beta chains were read from a single sample in a study of blood T cell repertoires in COVID-19. Sequencing used immunoSEQ multiplex PCR; TCRdb keeps in-frame clones, though not all of them. This sample has 25,000 to 30,000 clones, with around three quarters found just once. Sequencing was done on a sample of peripheral blood. The receptors were gathered from a man between 65 and 85 years old with acute or convalescent COVID-19. Each CDR3 is given with its conserved first and last residue. The D gene is left open where the match is weak.

CDR3	V	D	J
CASSSPATSIYEQYF	TRBV19	TRBD2	TRBJ2-7
CASSARLAGLETQYF	TRBV4-1	TRBD2	TRBJ2-5
CATSDATVNRETQYF	TRBV24-1	.	TRBJ2-5
CASSQEGGRRTQYF	TRBV14	TRBD1	TRBJ2-5
CASSSGGPYEQYF	TRBV28	.	TRBJ2-7
CASSGGLGYEQYF	TRBV3-1/TRBV3-2	.	TRBJ2-7
CASSTGGYYNEQFF	TRBV6-5	TRBD2	TRBJ2-1
CASSYVGSNQPQHF	TRBV6-6	.	TRBJ1-5
CASRIGGSPQHF	TRBV19	.	TRBJ1-5
CASSVPGTAGNTIYF	TRBV28	TRBD1	TRBJ1-3
CASRDRGLSPLHF	TRBV6-5	TRBD1	TRBJ1-6
CAWSVQLTQYF	TRBV30	.	TRBJ2-5
CASSLYLAAYYEQYF	TRBV7-2	TRBD2	TRBJ2-7
CASSPPFGRTQETQYF	TRBV18	.	TRBJ2-5
CASQTDNPLYGYTF	TRBV5-4	.	TRBJ1-2
CASRTRDSDEQYF	TRBV19	TRBD1	TRBJ2-7
CASGDTGGITGELFF	TRBV6-6	TRBD2	TRBJ2-2
CAWTVRTVKNARRDGYTF	TRBV30	.	TRBJ1-2
CASSQDMNQPQHF	TRBV3-1/TRBV3-2	.	TRBJ1-5
CASDLGTGSRNTIYF	TRBV5-1	.	TRBJ1-3
CASSYLAGGYNEQFF	TRBV7-2	TRBD2	TRBJ2-1
CAISNPSGGDEQYF	TRBV10-3	TRBD2	TRBJ2-7
CAWSYQRGGGAFF	TRBV30	.	TRBJ1-1
CSVDAAGTYGYTF	TRBV29-1	.	TRBJ1-2
CASGDRAGELFF	TRBV19	TRBD1	TRBJ2-2
CASSSDSRNQPQHF	TRBV7-2	.	TRBJ1-5
CASSLSAGSDTQYF	TRBV27	.	TRBJ2-3
CASSLQQGTPNEKLFF	TRBV5-1	.	TRBJ1-4
CASSTTDQPQHF	TRBV6-2/TRBV6-3	.	TRBJ1-5
CASSLPGSYEQYF	TRBV7-2	.	TRBJ2-7
CASSYSLLNRNYGYTF	TRBV6-2/TRBV6-3	.	TRBJ1-2
CASSSGSLNEQFF	TRBV7-8	.	TRBJ2-1
CASSPGTSGNYEQYF	TRBV5-6	TRBD2	TRBJ2-7
CASSQSARDSLNTEAFF	TRBV23-1	.	TRBJ1-1
CASSPASGGNSEQYF	TRBV11-2	TRBD2	TRBJ2-7
CASSPRTGATNEKLFF	TRBV7-9	.	TRBJ1-4
CASSPRPQINEKLFF	TRBV18	.	TRBJ1-4
CASSRGSSGNTIYF	TRBV14	.	TRBJ1-3
CASRDINEQFF	TRBV2	.	TRBJ2-1
CASSLQGTVGGLFF	TRBV6-2/TRBV6-3	TRBD1	TRBJ2-2
CASSATSGSPDTQYF	TRBV2	TRBD2	TRBJ2-3
CASSTTGGKGGYTF	TRBV7-9	TRBD1	TRBJ1-2
CASSSHGPAEQYF	TRBV28	.	TRBJ2-7
CASSETPQMSSGGSDTQYF	TRBV7-7	TRBD2	TRBJ2-3
CASSYSSSGRGEQFF	TRBV6-5	TRBD2	TRBJ2-1
CASSPEVGTEAFF	TRBV6-6	.	TRBJ1-1